Described below is a single T cell receptor (beta chain) sequence and its context. Antigen: not known. This entry comes from a study of tumor and adjacent non-tumor tissue in lung cancer. Whole-study context: Histology: eleven to twelve adenocarcinoma, a couple of squamous cell carcinoma, 1 small cell lung cancer. Samples averaged roughly 4.2 million productive TCRbeta reads each.

A modified ARM-PCR protocol with three rounds of nested PCR amplified TCRbeta. TCRdb re-derived calls from the multiplex PCR reads in MiXCR, one entry per CDR3 protein. Among fewer than 120,000 distinct CDR3 sequences, nearly 85% were seen once, and the ten largest hold 22%. General study findings and limits: Top 100 clones took a larger repertoire share in normal lung.

This sample's RNA came from whole unsorted tissue. The CDR3 runs to 18 residues. Germline CDR1 and CDR2: SGHNT and YENEEA. With 4 bases removed from V and 0 bases from J, the gap between germline ends came to 19 bases. The chain recombines TRBV11-3 with TRBJ2-1; a possible D gene is TRBD2 (5 bases). Sequenced material: lung tumor tissue. The sequence derives from a man between 70 and 80 years old with non-small cell lung cancer. Written as DNA, the CDR3 is TGTGCCAGCAGCTCGCGTGTGCGGGTCTGGGCCTCCTACAATGAGCAGTTCTTC. Translation gives CASSSRVRVWASYNEQFF.